This T cell receptor (beta chain) is from a study of blood T cell repertoires in COVID-19. On the study more broadly: T cells, B-cell-depleted T cells, or PBMCs supplied cDNA or gDNA.

Trimming left V 1 base short and J 1 base short, with 5 bases between. Germline V CDR1 and CDR2: SGHNT, YENEEA. This CDR3 region has 14 residues. Authors' data handling: Reference gene primer amplification in the assay estimated nucleated cell counts. TCRdb keeps only in-frame clones here, not all; method: immunoSEQ multiplex PCR. V, J and clone size are taken as reported in that table, and D and trimming were inferred from the DNA itself. Among some 350,000 clones listed, about 88% were seen once. All enrollees were roughly 18 to 100 years old and from roughly 26 US areas. The chain has TRBV11-3 and TRBJ2-1; D unclear. This TCR derives from a woman in her thirties who had recovered from COVID-19. The sequenced material came from PBMCs or T cells enriched from blood (not recorded which). This CDR3 reads CASSLGGSYNEQFF. In DNA, the CDR3 is TGTGCCAGCAGCTTAGGAGGTTCCTACAATGAGCAGTTCTTC. The full variable domain, its missing parts supplied by reference TRBV11-3 and TRBJ2-1, is EAGVVQSPRYKIIEKKQPVAFWCNPISGHNTLYWYLQNLGQGPELLIRYENEEAVDDSQLPKDRFSAERLKGVDSTLKIQPAELGDSAVYLCASSLGGSYNEQFFGPGTRLTVL.